The 11 T cell receptor beta chains listed next were all sequenced from one sample in a study of T cell clones after liver transplantation. This table comes from immunoSEQ multiplex PCR, and its TCRdb copy is limited to in-frame clones, with some not included. The table has around 110,000 clones, 75% to 95% seen once; the top ten hold 0.83%. The sample here was CD4+ T cells from blood, taken 12 months after liver transplant. These receptors were collected from a human patient who received a liver transplant. The graft donor may be the source of some T cells.

V usage is TRBV7-8 and J usage is TRBJ1-5; a possible D gene is TRBD1 (5 bases). This CDR3 has 13 amino acids. Trimming left V 1 base short and J 7 bases short, with 8 bases between. The germline gives CDR1 SGHVS, CDR2 FQNEAQ. The CDR3 loop reads CASSLEEGQPQHF. CDR3 bases: TGTGCCAGCAGCTTAGAGGAGGGGCAGCCCCAGCATTTT.

In nucleotides, the CDR3 is TGTGCCAGCAGAATACAGGGGGCCGGGGAGCTGTTTTTT. This translates into CASRIQGAGELFF. The chain recombines TRBV28 with TRBJ2-2; 8 bases are a match to TRBD1. CDR1 is MDHEN, CDR2 SYDVKM, per germline. The length of the CDR3 is 13 residues. The V and J ends lost 6 bases and 6 bases, in that order; junction bases with no gene match: 3.

J is TRBJ1-1 and V is TRBV6-1; 7 bases line up with TRBD1. Trimming at V came to 4 bases and at J to 3 bases, leaving 17 bases not matched to a gene. The CDR3 is 18 residues long. The germline CDR1 and CDR2 sequences are MNHNS and SASEGT. The DNA of the CDR3 is TGTGCCAGCAGTGTAAGAACTGAAACAGGGGTAATCGACACTGAAGCTTTCTTT. This codes for CASSVRTETGVIDTEAFF.

This chain uses TRBV5-1 with TRBJ2-1, with TRBD2 identical over 11 bases. V trimming: 4 bases; J trimming: 0 bases; junction bases outside the gene matches: 3. CDR3 size: 16 residues. Germline V CDR1 and CDR2: SGHRS, YFSETQ. In DNA form, the CDR3 reads TGCGCCAGCAGCCCCACTAGCGGGAGCTCCTACAATGAGCAGTTCTTC. Its translation is CASSPTSGSSYNEQFF.

The chain carries TRBV6-5 and TRBJ2-7; no firm D call. The CDR3 loop spans 12 amino acids. V lost 7 bases and J lost 3, with 10 bases in between. The germline CDR1 and CDR2 sequences are MNHEY and SVGAGI. The chain's CDR3 is CASTDGVYEQYF. The CDR3 coding sequence is TGTGCCAGCACCGACGGCGTCTACGAGCAGTACTTC.

The rearrangement joins TRBV9 to TRBJ2-2; D unclear. The CDR3 sequence is 14 residues long. Germline V gene sequence: CDR1 SGDLS, CDR2 YYNGEE. Trimming stripped 0 bases from V and 7 bases from J, with 10 bases between. The CDR3 is CASSVGLHSGELFF. The CDR3 coding sequence is TGTGCCAGCAGCGTAGGTCTTCACAGCGGGGAGCTGTTTTTT.

A single count supports this clone. This chain uses TRBV18 with TRBJ1-4; TRBD1 aligns across 8 bases. Germline CDR1 reads KGHSH; CDR2 reads LQKENI. The CDR3 runs to 14 residues. Trimming cost V 6 bases and J 4 bases; bases outside gene matches: 4. CDR3 loop: CASSLTGDNEKLFF. DNA of the CDR3: TGTGCCAGCTCGCTGACAGGGGATAATGAAAAACTGTTTTTT.

This clone was detected once. The chain is built from TRBV13 and TRBJ1-1; the D is unclear. CDR3 length: 16 amino acids. Trimming removed 1 base from V and 6 bases from J, with 18 bases in between. Germline CDR1 reads PRHDT; CDR2 reads FYEKMQ (reference sequence). CDR3 sequence (DNA): TGTGCCAGCAGCTTAGACCCCCGTGCCGGGAGCGCTGAAGCTTTCTTT. Translating it yields CASSLDPRAGSAEAFF. Drawing the rest from reference TRBV13 and TRBJ1-1, the complete variable domain is AAGVIQSPRHLIKEKRETATLKCYPIPRHDTVYWYQQGPGQDPQFLISFYEKMQSDKGSIPDRFSAQQFSDYHSELNMSSLELGDSALYFCASSLDPRAGSAEAFFGQGTRLTVV.

CDR3 protein: CASSVASGRADEQYF. The CDR3 DNA is TGCGCCAGCAGTGTGGCTAGCGGGAGGGCCGACGAGCAGTACTTC. The chain joins TRBV10-1 to TRBJ2-7, with 12 bases lining up with TRBD2. CDR1 and CDR2 from the germline V gene are WNHNN and SYGVQD (reference sequence). After removal of 4 bases from V and 5 bases from J, the junction contained 6 bases not matched to a gene. This CDR3 is built from 15 residues.

The rearrangement links TRBV4-1 to TRBJ2-2, with D perhaps matching TRBD2 (6 bases). Germline V lookup: CDR1 MGHRA, CDR2 YSYEKL. The CDR3 is made up of 15 amino acids. The V and J ends lost 5 bases and 4 bases respectively, with 14 bases between them. The CDR3 sequence is CASSLRRDGTGELFF. The CDR3 nucleotides read TGCGCCAGCAGCTTGCGGCGGGACGGCACCGGGGAGCTGTTTTTT.

The chain uses TRBV30 and TRBJ2-2; the D is unclear. The V gene's germline CDR1 is GTSNPN and CDR2 SVGIG (reference sequence). The CDR3 totals 14 residues. The V gene lost 0 bases and the J gene lost 3 bases, with 8 bases spanning the gap. CDR3 sequence (DNA): TGTGCCTGGAGTGTAGCTCTTTACACCGGGGAGCTGTTTTTT. This encodes CAWSVALYTGELFF.